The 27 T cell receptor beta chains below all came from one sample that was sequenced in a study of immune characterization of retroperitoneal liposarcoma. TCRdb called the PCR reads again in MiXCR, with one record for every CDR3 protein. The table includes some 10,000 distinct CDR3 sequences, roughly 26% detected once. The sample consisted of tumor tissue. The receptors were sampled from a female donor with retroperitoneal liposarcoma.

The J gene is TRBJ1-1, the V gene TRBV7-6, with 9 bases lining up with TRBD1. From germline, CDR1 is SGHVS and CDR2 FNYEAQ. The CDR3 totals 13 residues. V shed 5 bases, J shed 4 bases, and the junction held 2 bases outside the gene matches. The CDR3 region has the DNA TGTGCCAGCAGCCAGACAGGGGGCACTGAAGCTTTCTTT. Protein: CASSQTGGTEAFF.

The DNA of the CDR3 is TGTGCCAGCAGCGGGAGGAGGAACGAGCAGTACTTC. It yields the protein CASSGRRNEQYF. The genes are TRBV7-2 and TRBJ2-5; D perhaps matches TRBD2 (6 bases). With the DNA end fitting TRBJ2-7 better, the J assignment may be wrong. Germline CDR1 reads SGHTA; CDR2 reads FQGNSA. The CDR3 length is 12 residues.

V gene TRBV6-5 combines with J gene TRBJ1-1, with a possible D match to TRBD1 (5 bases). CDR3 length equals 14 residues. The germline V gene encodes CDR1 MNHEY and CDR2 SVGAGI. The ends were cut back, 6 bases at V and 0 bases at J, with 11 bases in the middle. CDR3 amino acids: CASRETGMNTEAFF. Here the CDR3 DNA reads TGTGCCAGCAGAGAAACAGGAATGAACACTGAAGCTTTCTTT.

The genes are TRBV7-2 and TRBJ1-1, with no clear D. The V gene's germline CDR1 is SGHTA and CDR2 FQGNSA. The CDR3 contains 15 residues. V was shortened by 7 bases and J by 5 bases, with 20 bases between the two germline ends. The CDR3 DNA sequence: TGTGCCAGCACCCTAGGCAAGGGCCGAGGGACTGAAGCTTTCTTT. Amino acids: CASTLGKGRGTEAFF.

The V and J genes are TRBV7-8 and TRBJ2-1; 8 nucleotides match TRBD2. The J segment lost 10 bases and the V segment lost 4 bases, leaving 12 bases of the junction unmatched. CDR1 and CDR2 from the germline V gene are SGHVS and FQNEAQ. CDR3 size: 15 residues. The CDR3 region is CASSWAFGRAYEQFF. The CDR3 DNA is TGTGCCAGCAGCTGGGCCTTCGGGAGGGCCTACGAGCAGTTCTTC.

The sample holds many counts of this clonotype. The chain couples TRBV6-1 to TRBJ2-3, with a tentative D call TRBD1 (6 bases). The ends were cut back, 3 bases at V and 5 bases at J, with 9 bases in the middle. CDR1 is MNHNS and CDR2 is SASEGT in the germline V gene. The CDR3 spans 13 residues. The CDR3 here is CASSDRGKDTQYF. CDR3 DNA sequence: TGTGCCAGCAGTGATAGGGGGAAAGATACGCAGTATTTT.

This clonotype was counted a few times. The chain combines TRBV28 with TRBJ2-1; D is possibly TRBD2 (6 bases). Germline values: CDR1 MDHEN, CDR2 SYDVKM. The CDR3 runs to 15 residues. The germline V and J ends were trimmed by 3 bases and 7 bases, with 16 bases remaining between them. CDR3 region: CASSLRDLLLNEQFF. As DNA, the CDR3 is TGTGCCAGCAGTTTGCGGGACTTGCTTTTGAATGAGCAGTTCTTC. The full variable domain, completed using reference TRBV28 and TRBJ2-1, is DVKVTQSSRYLVKRTGEKVFLECVQDMDHENMFWYRQDPGLGLRLIYFSYDVKMKEKGDIPEGYSVSREKKERFSLILESASTNQTSMYLCASSLRDLLLNEQFFGPGTRLTVL.

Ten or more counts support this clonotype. The CDR3 reads CASSEKIREGGNEQYF. CDR3 coding DNA: TGTGCCAGCAGTGAAAAAATCCGGGAGGGGGGCAATGAGCAGTACTTC. The chain couples TRBV6-1 to TRBJ2-4, with TRBD2 matching 8 bases. J was trimmed by 13 bases and V by 2 bases; bases with no gene match: 16. Germline loops: CDR1 MNHNS, CDR2 SASEGT. CDR3 size: 16 residues.

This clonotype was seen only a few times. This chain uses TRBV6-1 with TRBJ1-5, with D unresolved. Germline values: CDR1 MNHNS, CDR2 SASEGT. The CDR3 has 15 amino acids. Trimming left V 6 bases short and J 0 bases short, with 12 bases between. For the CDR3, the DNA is TGTGCCAGCAGATACAGCACGAATAGCAATCAGCCCCAGCATTTT. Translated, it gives CASRYSTNSNQPQHF.

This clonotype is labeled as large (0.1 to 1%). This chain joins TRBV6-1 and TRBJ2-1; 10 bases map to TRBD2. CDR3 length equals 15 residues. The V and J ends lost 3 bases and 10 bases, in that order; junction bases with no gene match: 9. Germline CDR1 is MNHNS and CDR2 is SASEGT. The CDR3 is CASSEGLAILPEQFF. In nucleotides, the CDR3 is TGTGCCAGCAGTGAGGGACTAGCGATTCTTCCGGAGCAGTTCTTC.

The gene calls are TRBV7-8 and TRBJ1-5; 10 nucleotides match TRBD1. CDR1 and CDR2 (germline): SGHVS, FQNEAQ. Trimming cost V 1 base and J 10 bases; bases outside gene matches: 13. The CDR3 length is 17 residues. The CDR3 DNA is TGTGCCAGCAGCTTAGAAGGTGCGGGGACAGGGGTTTTTCCCCAGCATTTT. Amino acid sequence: CASSLEGAGTGVFPQHF.

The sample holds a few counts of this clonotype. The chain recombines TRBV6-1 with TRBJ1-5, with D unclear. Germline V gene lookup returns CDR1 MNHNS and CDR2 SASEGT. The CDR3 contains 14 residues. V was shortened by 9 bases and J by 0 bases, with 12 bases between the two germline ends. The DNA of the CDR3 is TGTGCCAGTTCTACAGAGTATAGCAATCAGCCCCAGCATTTT. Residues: CASSTEYSNQPQHF.

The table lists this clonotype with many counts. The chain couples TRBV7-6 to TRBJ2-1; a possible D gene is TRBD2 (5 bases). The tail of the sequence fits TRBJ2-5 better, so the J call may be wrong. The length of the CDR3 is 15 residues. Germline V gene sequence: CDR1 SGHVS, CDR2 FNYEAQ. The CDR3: CASSLDHLSGRTQYF. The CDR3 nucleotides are TGTGCCAGCAGCTTAGATCATCTGAGCGGAAGGACCCAGTACTTC.

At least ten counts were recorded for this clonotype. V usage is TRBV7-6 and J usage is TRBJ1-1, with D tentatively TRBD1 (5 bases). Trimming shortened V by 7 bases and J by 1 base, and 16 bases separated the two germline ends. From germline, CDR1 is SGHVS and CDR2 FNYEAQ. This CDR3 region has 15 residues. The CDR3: CASTPRGGENTEAFF. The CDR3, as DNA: TGTGCCAGCACTCCCCGGGGGGGAGAGAACACTGAAGCTTTCTTT.

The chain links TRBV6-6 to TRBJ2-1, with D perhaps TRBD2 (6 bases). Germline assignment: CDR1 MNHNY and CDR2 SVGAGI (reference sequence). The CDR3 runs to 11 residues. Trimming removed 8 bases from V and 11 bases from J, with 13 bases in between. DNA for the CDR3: TGTGCCAGCGGGCCTAGCGCCAAGCAGTTCTTC. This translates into CASGPSAKQFF.

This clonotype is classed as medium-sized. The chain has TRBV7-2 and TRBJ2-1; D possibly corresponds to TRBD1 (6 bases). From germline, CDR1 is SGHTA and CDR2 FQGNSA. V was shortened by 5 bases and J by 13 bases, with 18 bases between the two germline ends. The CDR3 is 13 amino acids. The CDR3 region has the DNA TGTGCCAGCAGCGGACGGAAGGGGGAGACCCAGTTCTTC. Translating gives CASSGRKGETQFF.

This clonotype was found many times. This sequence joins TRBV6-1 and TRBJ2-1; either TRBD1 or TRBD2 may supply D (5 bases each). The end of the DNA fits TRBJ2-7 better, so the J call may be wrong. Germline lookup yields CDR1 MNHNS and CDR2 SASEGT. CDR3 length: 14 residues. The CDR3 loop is CASSFGTPPVEQYF. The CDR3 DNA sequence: TGTGCCAGCAGTTTCGGGACCCCTCCTGTAGAGCAGTACTTC.

CDR3: CASSEELGRVQETQYF. CDR3 sequence (DNA): TGTGCCAGCAGTGAAGAGTTGGGCAGGGTTCAAGAGACCCAGTACTTC. The J gene is TRBJ2-1, the V gene TRBV25-1, with D perhaps TRBD1 (5 bases). The assigned J gene may be wrong: the sequence end matches TRBJ2-5 better. The CDR3 has 16 residues. Germline CDR1 and CDR2: MGHDK and SYGVNS.

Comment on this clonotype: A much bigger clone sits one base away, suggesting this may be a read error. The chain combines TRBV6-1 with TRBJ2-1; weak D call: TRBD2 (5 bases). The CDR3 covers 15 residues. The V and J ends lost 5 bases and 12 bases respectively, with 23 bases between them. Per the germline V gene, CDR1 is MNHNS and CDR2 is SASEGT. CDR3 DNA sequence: TGTGCCAGCAGTCCCCCCGGGGTTGTGTCGGTTGGGCAGTTCTTC. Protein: CASSPPGVVSVGQFF.

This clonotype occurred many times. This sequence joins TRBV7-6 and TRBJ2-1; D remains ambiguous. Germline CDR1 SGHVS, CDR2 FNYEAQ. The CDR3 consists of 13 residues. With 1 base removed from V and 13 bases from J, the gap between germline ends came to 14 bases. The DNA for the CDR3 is TGTGCCAGCAGCTTAGGGTACCAAGAGACCCAGTTCTTC. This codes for CASSLGYQETQFF.

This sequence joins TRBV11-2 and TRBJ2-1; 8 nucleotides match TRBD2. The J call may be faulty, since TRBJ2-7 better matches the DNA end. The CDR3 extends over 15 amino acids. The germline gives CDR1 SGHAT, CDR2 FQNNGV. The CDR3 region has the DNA TGTGCCAGCAGCTTAGAGGGGAGTAGCGGGATCGAGCAGTACTTC. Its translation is CASSLEGSSGIEQYF.

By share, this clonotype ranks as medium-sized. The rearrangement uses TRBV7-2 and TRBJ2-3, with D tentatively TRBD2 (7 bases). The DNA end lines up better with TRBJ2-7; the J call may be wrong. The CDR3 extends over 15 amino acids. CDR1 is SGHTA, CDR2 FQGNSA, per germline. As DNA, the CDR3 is TGTGCCAGCAGCTTACAATCCGGGGGGCTTTACGAGCAGTACTTC. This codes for CASSLQSGGLYEQYF.

CDR3 sequence: CASSHESDRGYEQYF. DNA for the CDR3: TGTGCCAGCAGCCACGAGTCGGACAGGGGGTACGAGCAGTACTTC. The chain carries TRBV7-2 and TRBJ2-7, with 10 bases that match TRBD1. V shed 5 bases and J 4 bases; nucleotides not matched to a gene: 8. In germline, CDR1 is SGHTA, CDR2 FQGNSA. CDR3 length: 15 residues.

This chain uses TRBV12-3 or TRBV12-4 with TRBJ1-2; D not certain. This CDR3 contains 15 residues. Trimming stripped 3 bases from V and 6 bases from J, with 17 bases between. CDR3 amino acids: CASSLGGLRNDGYTF. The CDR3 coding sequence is TGTGCCAGCAGTTTGGGAGGTCTGAGGAATGATGGCTACACCTTC.

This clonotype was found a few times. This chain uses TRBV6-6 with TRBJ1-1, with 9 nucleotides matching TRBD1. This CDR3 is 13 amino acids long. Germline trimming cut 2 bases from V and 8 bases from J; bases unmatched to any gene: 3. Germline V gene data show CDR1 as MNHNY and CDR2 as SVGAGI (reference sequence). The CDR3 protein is CASSYGQGKEAFF. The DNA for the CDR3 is TGTGCCAGCAGTTACGGACAGGGGAAGGAAGCTTTCTTT.

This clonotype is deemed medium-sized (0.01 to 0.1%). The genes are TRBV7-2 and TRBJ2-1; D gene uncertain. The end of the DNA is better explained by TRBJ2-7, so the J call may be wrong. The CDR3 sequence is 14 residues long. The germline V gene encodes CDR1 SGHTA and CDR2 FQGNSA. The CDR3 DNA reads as TGTGCCAGCAGCCCCTGGACCATTTCCTACGAGCAGTACTTC. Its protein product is CASSPWTISYEQYF.

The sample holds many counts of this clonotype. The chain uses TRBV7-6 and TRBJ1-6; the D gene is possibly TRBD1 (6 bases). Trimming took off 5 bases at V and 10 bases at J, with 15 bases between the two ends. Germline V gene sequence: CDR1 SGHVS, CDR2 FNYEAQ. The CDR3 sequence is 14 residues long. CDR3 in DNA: TGTGCCAGCAGCGGTGGGCAGGGGAGGTCACCCCTCCACTTT. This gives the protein CASSGGQGRSPLHF. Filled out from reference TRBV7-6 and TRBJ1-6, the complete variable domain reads GAGVSQSPRYKVTKRGQDVALRCDPISGHVSLYWYRQALGQGPEFLTYFNYEAQQDKSGLPNDRFSAERPEGSISTLTIQRTEQRDSAMYRCASSGGQGRSPLHFGNGTRLTVT.